This entry describes one TCR beta chain. Repertoires were generated with immunoSEQ multiplex PCR, while TCRdb's copy carries only in-frame clones and drops some. In the table there are around 100,000 clones, about 86% of which are singletons. This entry belongs to a study of OX40 agonist ivuxolimab in advanced cancers. The overall study: An agonistic human IgG2 monoclonal antibody against OX40 (CD134) was given.

With 5 bases removed from V and 4 bases from J, the gap between germline ends came to 11 bases. The germline V gene encodes CDR1 MNHNS and CDR2 SASEGT. The CDR3 runs to 13 residues. The sequence derives from an adult with an advanced solid tumor such as melanoma, head and neck, liver or kidney cancer. Specimen: CD4+ or CD8+ T cells sorted from blood, collected in a trial of the OX40 agonist ivuxolimab. The chain couples TRBV6-1 to TRBJ1-1; possible D gene TRBD1, 5 bases. The CDR3: CASSRGGSTEAFF. CDR3 in DNA: TGTGCCAGCAGTCGGGGGGGTTCCACTGAAGCTTTCTTT.